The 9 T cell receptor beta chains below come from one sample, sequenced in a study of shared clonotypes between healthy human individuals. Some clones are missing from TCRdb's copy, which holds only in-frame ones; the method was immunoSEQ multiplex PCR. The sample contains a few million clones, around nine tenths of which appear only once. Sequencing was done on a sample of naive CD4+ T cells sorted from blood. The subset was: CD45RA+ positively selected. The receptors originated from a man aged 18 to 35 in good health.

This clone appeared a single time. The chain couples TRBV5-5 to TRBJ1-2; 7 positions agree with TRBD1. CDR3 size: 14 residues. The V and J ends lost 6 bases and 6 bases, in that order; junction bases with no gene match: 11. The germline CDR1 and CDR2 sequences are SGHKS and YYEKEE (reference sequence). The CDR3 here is CASKLGQLSDGYTF. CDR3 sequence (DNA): TGTGCCAGCAAATTGGGACAGTTAAGCGATGGCTACACCTTC.

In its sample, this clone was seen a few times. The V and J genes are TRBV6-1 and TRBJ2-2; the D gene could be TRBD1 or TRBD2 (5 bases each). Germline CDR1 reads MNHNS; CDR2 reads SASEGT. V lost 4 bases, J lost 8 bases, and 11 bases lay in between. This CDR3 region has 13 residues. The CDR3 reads CASSVGTLGELFF. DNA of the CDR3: TGTGCCAGCAGTGTGGGGACGCTTGGGGAGCTGTTTTTT.

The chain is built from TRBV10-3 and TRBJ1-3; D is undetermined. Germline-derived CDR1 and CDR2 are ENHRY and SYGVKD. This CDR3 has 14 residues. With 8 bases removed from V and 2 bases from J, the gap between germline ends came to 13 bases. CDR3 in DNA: TGTGCCATCTTTGATGGGATGGCTGGAAACACCATATATTTT. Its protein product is CAIFDGMAGNTIYF.

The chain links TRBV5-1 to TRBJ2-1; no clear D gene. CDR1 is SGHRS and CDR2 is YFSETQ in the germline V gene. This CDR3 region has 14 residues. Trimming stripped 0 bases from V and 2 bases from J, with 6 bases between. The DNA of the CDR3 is TGCGCCAGCAGCTTGGGTGGGGCCTACAATGAGCAGTTCTTC. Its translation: CASSLGGAYNEQFF.

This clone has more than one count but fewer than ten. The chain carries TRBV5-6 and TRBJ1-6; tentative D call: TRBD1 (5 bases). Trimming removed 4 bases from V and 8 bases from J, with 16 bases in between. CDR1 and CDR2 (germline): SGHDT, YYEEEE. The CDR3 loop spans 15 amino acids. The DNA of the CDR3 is TGTGCCAGCAGCCGGCCCCAGGGTTTGTATTCACCCCTCCACTTT. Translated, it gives CASSRPQGLYSPLHF. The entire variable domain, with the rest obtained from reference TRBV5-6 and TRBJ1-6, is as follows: DAGVTQSPTHLIKTRGQQVTLRCSPKSGHDTVSWYQQALGQGPQFIFQYYEEEERQRGNFPDRFSGHQFPNYSSELNVNALLLGDSALYLCASSRPQGLYSPLHFGNGTRLTVT.

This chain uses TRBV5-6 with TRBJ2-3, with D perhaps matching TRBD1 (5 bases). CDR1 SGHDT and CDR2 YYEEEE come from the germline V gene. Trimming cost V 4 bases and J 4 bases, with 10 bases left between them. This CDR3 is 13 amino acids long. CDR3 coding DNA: TGTGCCAGCAGCCCCAGGGTCCCAGATACGCAGTATTTT. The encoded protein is CASSPRVPDTQYF.

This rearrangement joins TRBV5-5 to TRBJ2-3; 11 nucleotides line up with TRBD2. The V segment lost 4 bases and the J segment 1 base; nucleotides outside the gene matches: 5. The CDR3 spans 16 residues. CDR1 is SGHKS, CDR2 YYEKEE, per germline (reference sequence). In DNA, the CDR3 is TGTGCCAGCAGCGTCGGACTAGCGGGCCGCACAGATACGCAGTATTTT. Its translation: CASSVGLAGRTDTQYF.

The CDR3 region has the DNA TGTGCCAGCTCACCAGGACTAGCGGGGGCGGGTGAGACCCAGTACTTC. Encoded protein: CASSPGLAGAGETQYF. The genes are TRBV18 and TRBJ2-5; 13 bases agree with TRBD2. V lost 2 bases to trimming and J lost 5 bases; unmatched junction nucleotides: 5. This CDR3 spans 16 amino acids. The germline CDR1 and CDR2 sequences are KGHSH and LQKENI.

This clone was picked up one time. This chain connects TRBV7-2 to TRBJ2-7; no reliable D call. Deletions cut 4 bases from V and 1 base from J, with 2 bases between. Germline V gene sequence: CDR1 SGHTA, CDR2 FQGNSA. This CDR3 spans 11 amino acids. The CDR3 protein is CASSWSYEQYF. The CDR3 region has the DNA TGTGCCAGCAGCTGGTCCTACGAGCAGTACTTC.